These 11 T cell receptor beta chains came from one sample sequenced in a study of beta chain features in type 1 diabetes. Study-level findings and limits: Moderate yet significant TCRB CDR3 shortening was seen in Type 1 diabetes patients in all four CD4+ subsets.

The antigens of these receptors remain unknown. cDNA synthesis used the whole RNA isolate, giving expressed TCRB sequences. TCRdb's table, derived via immunoSEQ multiplex PCR, lists solely in-frame clones and lacks some. The repertoire includes 150,000 to 170,000 clones, 10% of them detected once, and less than 0.5% sits in the top ten. Sequenced sample: central memory CD4+ T cells from blood. Receptors originate from a man aged 25 to 40 with type 1 diabetes.

The V gene is TRBV20-1, the J gene TRBJ1-1, with D perhaps TRBD1 (5 bases). The germline gives CDR1 DFQATT, CDR2 SNEGSKA (reference sequence). CDR3 size: 11 residues. Trimming shortened V by 5 bases and J by 6 bases, and 10 bases separated the two germline ends. The CDR3 protein is CSAGEGSEAFF. The CDR3 coding sequence is TGCAGTGCTGGGGAGGGGTCTGAAGCTTTCTTT.

This clone has a handful of counts. This sequence joins TRBV4-2 and TRBJ2-2; 10 nucleotides match TRBD2. This CDR3 comprises 20 residues. The ends lost 4 bases at V and 2 bases at J; junction bases unmatched: 16. Germline V gene lookup returns CDR1 LGHNA and CDR2 YNFKEQ. The CDR3 DNA follows: TGTGCCAGCAGCCCCCTAGCGGGAGAGCTCTCACACACTAACACCGGGGAGCTGTTTTTT. Translation: CASSPLAGELSHTNTGELFF.

This clone was found a few times. The chain employs TRBV6-5 and TRBJ2-5, with D possibly TRBD2 on 5 matching bases. The ends were cut back, 1 base at V and 4 bases at J, with 7 bases in the middle. This CDR3 region has 13 residues. CDR1 and CDR2 (germline): MNHEY, SVGAGI. This chain's CDR3 is CASSYYSGETQYF. CDR3 sequence (DNA): TGTGCCAGCAGTTACTACAGCGGAGAGACCCAGTACTTC.

This clone showed up just a few times. The rearrangement links TRBV5-4 to TRBJ1-4, with a weak D call TRBD1 (6 bases). Trimming took off 6 bases at V and 6 bases at J, with 15 bases between the two ends. CDR1 is SGHNT and CDR2 is YYREEE in the germline V gene (reference sequence). This CDR3 has 14 residues. The chain's CDR3 is CASNLQGDDEKLFF. In DNA, the CDR3 is TGTGCCAGCAACCTACAGGGAGATGATGAAAAACTGTTTTTT.

This clone showed up just a few times. The V and J genes are TRBV29-1 and TRBJ2-2, with a possible D match to TRBD1 (6 bases). Germline-derived CDR1 and CDR2 are SQVTM and ANQGSEA. V dropped 8 bases and J dropped 3 bases, with 25 bases sitting between them. This CDR3 is 17 amino acids long. CDR3 nucleotide sequence: TGCAGCTCCCAAGGAGGCTCCCCAGGGGCCTACACCGGGGAGCTGTTTTTT. Translating gives CSSQGGSPGAYTGELFF.

The chain employs TRBV14 and TRBJ2-1; possible D gene TRBD2, 6 bases. Trimming removed 4 bases from V and 4 bases from J, with 17 bases in between. CDR1 and CDR2 (germline): SGHDN, FVKESK. The CDR3 has 16 residues. The CDR3 protein is CASSPGSGGLYNEQFF. CDR3 DNA sequence: TGTGCCAGCAGCCCGGGTAGCGGAGGGCTTTACAATGAGCAGTTCTTC.

The chain recombines TRBV19 with TRBJ1-1; D may be TRBD1 (6 bases). Trimming left V 6 bases short and J 1 base short, with 15 bases between. This CDR3 region has 15 residues. CDR1 LNHDA and CDR2 SQIVND come from the germline V gene (reference sequence). CDR3 amino acids: CASSKRQDSNTEAFF. CDR3 nucleotides: TGTGCCAGTAGCAAGAGACAGGATTCGAACACTGAAGCTTTCTTT.

This clone was observed a few times. This chain links TRBV4-3 with TRBJ2-1, with 10 bases identical to TRBD1. The J segment lost 10 bases and the V segment lost 1 base, leaving 7 bases of the junction unmatched. The germline CDR1 and CDR2 sequences are LGHNA and YSLEER. CDR3 length: 15 residues. CDR3 DNA sequence: TGCGCCAGCAGCCAAGCCGGGACAGGGGCGTGGGAGCAGTTCTTC. This translates into CASSQAGTGAWEQFF.

The chain has TRBV29-1 and TRBJ2-3, with D perhaps TRBD2 (5 bases). The CDR3 is 14 residues long. Trimming took 2 bases from V and 1 from J, leaving 10 bases between them. The germline gives CDR1 SQVTM, CDR2 ANQGSEA. CDR3 sequence (DNA): TGCAGCGTTGAAAAATTCGGGGGCACAGATACGCAGTATTTT. Its translation is CSVEKFGGTDTQYF.

This clone was picked up a small number of times. J is TRBJ2-7 and V is TRBV7-9; a possible D gene is TRBD2 (6 bases). V lost 5 bases, J lost 3 bases, and 17 bases lay in between. Germline values: CDR1 SEHNR, CDR2 FQNEAQ (reference sequence). This CDR3 spans 15 amino acids. CDR3 protein: CASSRNSAGSYEQYF. DNA of the CDR3: TGTGCCAGCAGCCGAAACTCGGCGGGAAGCTACGAGCAGTACTTC.

This clone has more than one count but fewer than ten. The rearrangement uses TRBV5-1 and TRBJ1-4; TRBD1 agrees at 7 bases. The length of the CDR3 is 14 residues. Per the germline V gene, CDR1 is SGHRS and CDR2 is YFSETQ. Unmatched junction bases numbered 7, after V lost 7 bases and J lost 4 bases. The CDR3 sequence: CASRGDRNNEKLFF. CDR3 coding DNA: TGCGCCAGCCGCGGGGACAGAAATAATGAAAAACTGTTTTTT. Variable domain in full (rest from reference TRBV5-1 and TRBJ1-4): KAGVTQTPRYLIKTRGQQVTLSCSPISGHRSVSWYQQTPGQGLQFLFEYFSETQRNKGNFPGRFSGRQFSNSRSEMNVSTLELGDSALYLCASRGDRNNEKLFFGSGTQLSVL.